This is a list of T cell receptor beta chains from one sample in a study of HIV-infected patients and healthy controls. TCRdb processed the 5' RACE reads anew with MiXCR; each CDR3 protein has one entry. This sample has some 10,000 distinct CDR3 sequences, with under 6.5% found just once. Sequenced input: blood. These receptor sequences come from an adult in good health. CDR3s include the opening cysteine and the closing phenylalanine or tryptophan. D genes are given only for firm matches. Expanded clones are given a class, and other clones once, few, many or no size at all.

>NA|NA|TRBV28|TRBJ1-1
CASNLNTEAFF
TGTGCCAGCAACCTGAACACTGAAGCTTTCTTT
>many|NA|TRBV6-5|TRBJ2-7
CASSTRLGSYEQYF
TGTGCCAGCAGTACCCGCCTCGGGTCCTACGAGCAGTACTTC
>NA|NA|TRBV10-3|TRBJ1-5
CAISELMGPVNQPQHF
TGTGCCATCAGTGAGCTTATGGGGCCGGTCAATCAGCCCCAGCATTTT
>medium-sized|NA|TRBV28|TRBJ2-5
CASSLYLQETQYF
TGTGCCAGCAGTTTATATCTGCAAGAGACCCAGTACTTC
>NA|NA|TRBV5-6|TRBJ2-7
CASRAVGGAYEQYF
TGTGCCAGCAGGGCCGTTGGGGGTGCCTACGAGCAGTACTTC
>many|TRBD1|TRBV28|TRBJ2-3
CASRKRGRTDTQYF
TGTGCCAGCCGAAAAAGGGGGCGTACAGATACGCAGTATTTT
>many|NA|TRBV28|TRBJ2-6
CASSSTGFGTYSGANVLTF
TGTGCCAGCAGTTCCACTGGTTTTGGCACCTACTCTGGGGCCAACGTCCTGACTTTC
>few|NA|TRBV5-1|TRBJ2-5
CASSQTRYQETQYF
TGCGCCAGCAGCCAGACAAGATACCAAGAGACCCAGTACTTC
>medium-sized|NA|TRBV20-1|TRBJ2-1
CSAHPAGLRAYNEQFF
TGCAGTGCTCATCCCGCCGGGCTCAGGGCCTACAATGAGCAGTTCTTC
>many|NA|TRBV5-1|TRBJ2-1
CASSLVPQATEQFF
TGCGCCAGCAGCTTGGTCCCCCAAGCAACTGAGCAGTTCTTC
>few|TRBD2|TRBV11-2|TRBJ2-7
CASSLTSGKHEQYF
TGTGCCAGCAGCTTGACTAGCGGGAAACACGAGCAGTACTTC
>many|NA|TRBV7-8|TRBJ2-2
CASSLVSVNTGELFF
TGTGCCAGCAGCTTAGTGTCAGTAAACACCGGGGAGCTGTTTTTT
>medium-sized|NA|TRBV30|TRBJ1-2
CAWTPAGDGYGYTF
TGTGCCTGGACCCCCGCGGGGGATGGCTATGGCTACACCTTC
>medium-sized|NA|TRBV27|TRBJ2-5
CASSFYGRKKETQYF
TGTGCCAGCAGTTTTTATGGACGAAAGAAAGAGACCCAGTACTTC
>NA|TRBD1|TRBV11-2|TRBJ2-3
CASSFTGEDTQYF
TGTGCCAGCAGCTTCACAGGGGAAGATACGCAGTATTTT
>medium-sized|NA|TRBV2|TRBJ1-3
CASSGGASGNTIYF
TGTGCCAGCAGTGGCGGGGCTTCTGGAAACACCATATATTTT
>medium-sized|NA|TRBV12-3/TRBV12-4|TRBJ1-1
CASTPWEGHTEAFF
TGTGCCAGCACCCCTTGGGAGGGCCACACTGAAGCTTTCTTT
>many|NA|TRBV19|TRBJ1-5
CASKKRDNQPQHF
TGTGCCTCCAAAAAGCGGGATAATCAGCCCCAGCATTTT
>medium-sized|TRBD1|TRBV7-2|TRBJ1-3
CASSSRQGTPSGNTIYF
TGTGCCAGCAGCTCCCGACAGGGCACCCCATCTGGAAACACCATATATTTT
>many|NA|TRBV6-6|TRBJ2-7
CASSYTGPYEQYF
TGTGCCAGCTCCTATACTGGCCCCTACGAGCAGTACTTC
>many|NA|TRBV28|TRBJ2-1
CASSLGVSGYNEQFF
TGTGCCAGCTCTCTCGGGGTGTCGGGGTACAATGAGCAGTTCTTC
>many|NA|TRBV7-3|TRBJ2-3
CASSRGVSTDTQYF
TGTGCCAGCTCCCGGGGAGTTAGCACAGATACGCAGTATTTT
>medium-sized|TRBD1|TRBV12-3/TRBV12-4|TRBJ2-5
CASRTGGETQYF
TGTGCCAGCAGGACAGGGGGCGAGACCCAGTACTTC
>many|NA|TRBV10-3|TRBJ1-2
CAAGAVWGYTF
TGTGCCGCGGGGGCAGTATGGGGCTACACCTTC
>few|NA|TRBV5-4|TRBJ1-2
CASSLDTRNGGYTF
TGTGCCAGCAGCTTGGATACTAGGAATGGAGGCTACACCTTC
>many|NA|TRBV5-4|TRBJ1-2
CASSRGQNYGYTF
TGTGCCAGCAGCCGTGGACAGAACTATGGCTACACCTTC
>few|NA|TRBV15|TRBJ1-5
CATSRAFDQGQTSNQPQHF
TGTGCCACCAGCAGAGCCTTCGACCAGGGACAAACTAGCAATCAGCCCCAGCATTTT
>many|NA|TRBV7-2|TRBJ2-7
CASSPQLGTLGVEQYF
TGTGCCAGCAGCCCGCAGTTGGGGACTCTCGGGGTTGAGCAGTACTTC
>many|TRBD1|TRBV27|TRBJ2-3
CASGQEAPLYTDTQYF
TGTGCCAGCGGACAGGAAGCGCCTTTATACACAGATACGCAGTATTTT
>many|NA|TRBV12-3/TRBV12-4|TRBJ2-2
CASSFGVNGELFF
TGTGCCAGCAGTTTTGGGGTAAACGGGGAGCTGTTTTTT
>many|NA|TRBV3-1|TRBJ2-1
CASSQVGVHEQFF
TGTGCCAGCAGCCAGGTTGGGGTCCATGAGCAGTTCTTC
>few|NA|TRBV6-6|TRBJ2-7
CASSGRDKGEQYF
TGTGCCAGCAGCGGGCGGGACAAGGGCGAGCAGTACTTC
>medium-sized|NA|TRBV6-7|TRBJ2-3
CASSYGERASEPTKQYF
TGTGCCAGCAGTTACGGGGAACGGGCGTCCGAACCTACGAAGCAGTATTTT
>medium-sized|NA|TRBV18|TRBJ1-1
CASSPFTTGTSTEAFF
TGTGCCAGCTCACCCTTTACGACAGGTACGAGCACTGAAGCTTTCTTT
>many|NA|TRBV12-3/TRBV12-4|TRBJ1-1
CASSLMSIMNTEAFF
TGTGCCAGCAGTTTAATGAGTATCATGAACACTGAAGCTTTCTTT
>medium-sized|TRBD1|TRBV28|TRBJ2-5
CASSFPGGTETQYF
TGTGCCAGCAGTTTTCCAGGGGGCACGGAGACCCAGTACTTC
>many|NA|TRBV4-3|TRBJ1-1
CASSQGVNTEAFF
TGCGCCAGCAGCCAAGGTGTGAACACTGAAGCTTTCTTT
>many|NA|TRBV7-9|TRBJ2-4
CASSIFTGTAKNIQYF
TGTGCCAGCAGCATCTTTACAGGGACAGCCAAAAACATTCAGTACTTC
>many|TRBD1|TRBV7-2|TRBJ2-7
CASSSAGTVQYEQYF
TGTGCCAGCAGCTCAGCCGGGACAGTTCAGTACGAGCAGTACTTC
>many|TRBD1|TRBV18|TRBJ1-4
CASSIYRGLNEKLFF
TGTGCCAGCTCAATCTACAGGGGGCTTAATGAAAAACTGTTTTTT
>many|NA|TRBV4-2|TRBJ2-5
CASSQVRGGTASPTQYF
TGTGCCAGCAGCCAAGTTAGAGGGGGGACAGCCTCTCCGACCCAGTACTTC
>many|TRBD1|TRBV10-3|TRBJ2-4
CAISEPGQTNIQYF
TGTGCCATCAGCGAACCGGGACAGACAAACATTCAGTACTTC
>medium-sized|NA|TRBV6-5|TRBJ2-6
CASSRGTVGSSGANVLTF
TGTGCCAGCAGCCGGGGGACAGTCGGAAGCTCTGGGGCCAACGTCCTGACTTTC
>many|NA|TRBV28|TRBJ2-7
CASSVPGLLSYEQYF
TGTGCCAGCAGTGTTCCGGGACTCCTCTCCTACGAGCAGTACTTC
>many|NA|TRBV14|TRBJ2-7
CASSQDLQATFYEQYF
TGTGCCAGCAGCCAAGATTTACAGGCGACCTTCTACGAGCAGTACTTC
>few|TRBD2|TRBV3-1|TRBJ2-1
CASSQDRSGGLYNEQFF
TGTGCCAGCAGCCAAGATAGGTCGGGAGGGCTGTACAATGAGCAGTTCTTC
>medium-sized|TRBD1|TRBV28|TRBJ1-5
CASSQRGQVWNGGQPQHF
TGTGCCAGCAGCCAGAGGGGACAGGTTTGGAACGGAGGTCAGCCCCAGCATTTT
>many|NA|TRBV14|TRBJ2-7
CASSQGFGGGVEQYF
TGTGCCAGCAGCCAAGGTTTCGGGGGAGGTGTCGAGCAGTACTTC
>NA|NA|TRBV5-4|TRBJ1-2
CASSLEPTQAGYTF
TGTGCCAGCAGCTTGGAACCGACGCAGGCTGGCTACACCTTC
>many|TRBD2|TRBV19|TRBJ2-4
CASSIGLAVAKNIQYF
TGTGCCAGTAGTATAGGCCTAGCGGTAGCCAAAAACATTCAGTACTTC
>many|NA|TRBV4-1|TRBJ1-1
CASSQDLGQNTEAFF
TGCGCCAGCAGCCAAGATCTGGGGCAGAACACTGAAGCTTTCTTT
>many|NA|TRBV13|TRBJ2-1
CASSLDHSNEQFF
TGTGCCAGCAGCTTAGACCACAGCAATGAGCAGTTCTTC
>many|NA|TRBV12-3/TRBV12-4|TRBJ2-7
CASSSGPHEQYF
TGTGCCAGCAGTTCGGGTCCTCACGAGCAGTACTTC
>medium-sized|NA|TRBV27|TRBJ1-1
CASRFTENTEAFF
TGTGCCAGCAGGTTTACAGAGAACACTGAAGCTTTCTTT
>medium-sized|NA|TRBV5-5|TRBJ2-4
CASSLDPGIGIQYF
TGTGCCAGCAGCTTGGATCCGGGGATAGGCATTCAGTACTTC